This entry concerns a single T cell receptor beta chain. Antigen specificity is unknown. Terminally differentiated effector memory CD45RA+ cells were excluded from the naive CD8 cells, which were CD45RO-negative and positively selected for CCR7. Germline V gives CDR1 SGHDN, CDR2 FVKESK. V shed 5 bases and J shed 0 bases, with 9 bases lying between them. This CDR3 region has 14 residues. These data belong to a study of shared clonotypes between healthy human individuals. The genomic DNA of each subset was split evenly across several immunoSEQ plates. In the sorted-subset replicate PCRs, 200 ng DNA, 25,000 to 30,000 T cell genomes, was used. Repertoires were generated with immunoSEQ multiplex PCR, while TCRdb's copy carries only in-frame clones and drops some. The sample consists of roughly 770,000 clones, just over 95% of them appearing once. Study-wide findings and caveats: The study found about 5.1% of naive CD4 clonotypes shared across a few donors.

The V gene is TRBV14, the J gene TRBJ2-3; TRBD2 might be the D (5 bases). Sample: naive CD8+ T cells sorted from blood. This TCR was sampled from a man aged 30-40 years in good health. CDR3 nucleotide sequence: TGTGCCAGCAGCTTGCTAGCCAGCACAGATACGCAGTATTTT. It translates to CASSLLASTDTQYF.